Listed below are T cell receptor beta chains from one sample, sequenced in a study of blood T cell repertoires in COVID-19. Libraries were prepared by immunoSEQ multiplex PCR; TCRdb keeps only in-frame clonotypes and omits some of them. The sample records about 68,000 clones, around nine tenths being singletons. Input material: peripheral blood. These receptors all stem from a man aged 40-50 years with COVID-19, enrolled during active disease. Each CDR3 is given with its conserved first and last residue. The order of the fields is D gene, clone size, V gene, J gene, CDR3 DNA, CDR3 protein. A D gene is named only where the DNA matches it firmly. For some rows the clone size is stated as once, few or many, or as a class when expanded; others skip it.

d_call: -; clone_size: -; v_call: TRBV30; j_call: TRBJ1-4; cdr3_nt: TGTGCCGGGGCGCGGGCTGGTGAAAAACTGTTTTTT; cdr3_aa: CAGARAGEKLFF
d_call: TRBD2; clone_size: -; v_call: TRBV5-1; j_call: TRBJ2-1; cdr3_nt: TGCGCCAGCAGCTCCGGATCCGGCGGGGGGCTCTACAATGAGCAGTTCTTC; cdr3_aa: CASSSGSGGGLYNEQFF
d_call: -; clone_size: -; v_call: TRBV5-1; j_call: TRBJ1-3; cdr3_nt: TGCGCCAGCAGCTTGGAAGCCACGACTGGAAACACCATATATTTT; cdr3_aa: CASSLEATTGNTIYF
d_call: TRBD1; clone_size: -; v_call: TRBV28; j_call: TRBJ2-5; cdr3_nt: TGTGCCAGCAGTCTCACCGGGACAGGCGTGTACCAAGAGACCCAGTACTTC; cdr3_aa: CASSLTGTGVYQETQYF
d_call: -; clone_size: -; v_call: TRBV6-5; j_call: TRBJ1-6; cdr3_nt: TGTGCCAGCAAAACGACAACCTATAATTCACCCCTCCACTTT; cdr3_aa: CASKTTTYNSPLHF
d_call: TRBD1; clone_size: -; v_call: TRBV5-6; j_call: TRBJ1-5; cdr3_nt: TGTGCCAGCAGCCTCGACAGGGGCTGGGGGCAGCCCCAGCATTTT; cdr3_aa: CASSLDRGWGQPQHF
d_call: TRBD2; clone_size: -; v_call: TRBV4-2; j_call: TRBJ2-3; cdr3_nt: TGTGCCAGCAGCCAGGCCGCGAGCGGGGGGGGCACAGATACGCAGTATTTT; cdr3_aa: CASSQAASGGGTDTQYF
d_call: TRBD1; clone_size: -; v_call: TRBV5-1; j_call: TRBJ2-3; cdr3_nt: TGCGCCAGCAGCTTGGGCACAGGGGGCCAAACAGATACGCAGTATTTT; cdr3_aa: CASSLGTGGQTDTQYF
d_call: -; clone_size: -; v_call: TRBV19; j_call: TRBJ1-2; cdr3_nt: TGTGCCAGTACCCAGGCGGGGGACTATGGCTACACCTTC; cdr3_aa: CASTQAGDYGYTF
d_call: TRBD2; clone_size: -; v_call: TRBV6-1; j_call: TRBJ2-3; cdr3_nt: TGTGCCAGCAGTGAACGCCCAAGCGGGGGGAGCACAGATACGCAGTATTTT; cdr3_aa: CASSERPSGGSTDTQYF
d_call: TRBD1; clone_size: few; v_call: TRBV4-1; j_call: TRBJ1-5; cdr3_nt: TGCGCCAGCAGCCAAGATCAGGGGGCTTTCGGCAATCAGCCCCAGCATTTT; cdr3_aa: CASSQDQGAFGNQPQHF
d_call: TRBD1; clone_size: -; v_call: TRBV7-2; j_call: TRBJ1-3; cdr3_nt: TGTGCCAGCAGCTCGGTCTCAGGGGGCGCTGGAAACACCATATATTTT; cdr3_aa: CASSSVSGGAGNTIYF
d_call: -; clone_size: -; v_call: TRBV7-9; j_call: TRBJ1-1; cdr3_nt: TGTGCCAGCAGCAGTCGGGGTCTGAACACTGAAGCTTTCTTT; cdr3_aa: CASSSRGLNTEAFF
d_call: -; clone_size: -; v_call: TRBV6-5; j_call: TRBJ1-2; cdr3_nt: TGTGCCAGCAGTTCCGGGACTTATGGCTACACCTTC; cdr3_aa: CASSSGTYGYTF
d_call: -; clone_size: -; v_call: TRBV24-1; j_call: TRBJ1-5; cdr3_nt: TGTGCCACCAGTGATTCCAGGGATCAGCCCCAGCATTTT; cdr3_aa: CATSDSRDQPQHF
d_call: TRBD2; clone_size: -; v_call: TRBV7-2; j_call: TRBJ2-3; cdr3_nt: TGTGCCAGCAGCCTAAGACTAGCGGGGGGCCTAGATACGCAGTATTTT; cdr3_aa: CASSLRLAGGLDTQYF
d_call: -; clone_size: few; v_call: TRBV5-5; j_call: TRBJ2-2; cdr3_nt: TGTGCCAGCAGTTACAGGGTTACCACCGGGGAGCTGTTTTTT; cdr3_aa: CASSYRVTTGELFF
d_call: TRBD1; clone_size: -; v_call: TRBV27; j_call: TRBJ1-6; cdr3_nt: TGTGCCAGCAGTTTGATGGCGGACAGGGGTAATTCACCCCTCCACTTT; cdr3_aa: CASSLMADRGNSPLHF